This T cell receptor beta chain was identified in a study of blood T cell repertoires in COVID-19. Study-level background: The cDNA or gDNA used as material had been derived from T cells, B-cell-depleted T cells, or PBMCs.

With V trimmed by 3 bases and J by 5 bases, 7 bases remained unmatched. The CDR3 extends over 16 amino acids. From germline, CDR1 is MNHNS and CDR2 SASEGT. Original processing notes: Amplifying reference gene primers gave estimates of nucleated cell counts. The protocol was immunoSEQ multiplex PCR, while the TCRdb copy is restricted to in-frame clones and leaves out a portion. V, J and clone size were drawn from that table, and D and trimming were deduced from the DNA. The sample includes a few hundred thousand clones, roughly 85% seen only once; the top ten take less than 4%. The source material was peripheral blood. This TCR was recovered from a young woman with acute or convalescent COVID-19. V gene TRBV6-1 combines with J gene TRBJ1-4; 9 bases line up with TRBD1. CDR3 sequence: CASSDPHRGQNEKLFF. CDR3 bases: TGTGCCAGCAGTGACCCCCACAGGGGGCAGAATGAAAAACTGTTTTTT.